This is a list of T cell receptor beta chains from one sample in a study of regulatory T cells in long-lasting Graves disease. TCRdb recomputed calls from the multiplex PCR reads with MiXCR, one row per CDR3 protein. The sample has fewer than 450,000 distinct CDR3 sequences; less than 25% are singletons. The material sequenced was peripheral blood mononuclear cells (PBMCs), taken when the disease was refractory, from a patient treated with antithyroid drugs. These receptor sequences come from a female donor with Graves disease. Each CDR3 is given without its conserved first and last residue.

TRBV18	TRBJ2-1	ASSPTGLAGTEQF
TRBV7-9	TRBJ2-5	ASSDIAGGSLRY
TRBV6-1	TRBJ2-2	ASRNPGTGITGELF
TRBV19	TRBJ1-6	ASSPNLGWTGESDNSPLH
TRBV9	TRBJ2-7	ASSVGPSGNEQY
TRBV24-1	TRBJ1-1	ATSPPGGDRWF
TRBV12-3/TRBV12-4	TRBJ1-5	ASSRDGDSNQPQH
TRBV5-1	TRBJ2-4	ASSLYIGETVGENIQY
TRBV12-3/TRBV12-4	TRBJ1-6	ASSTQALLNSPLH
TRBV2	TRBJ2-1	ASRASGANNEQF
TRBV7-2	TRBJ2-7	ASSLAYSSYEQY
TRBV5-6	TRBJ1-5	ASSKQRNGQPQH
TRBV18	TRBJ2-5	ASSPWEQETQY
TRBV14	TRBJ1-4	ASSLSGTSGEKLF
TRBV10-3	TRBJ2-7	ATWDSDSYEQY
TRBV18	TRBJ1-2	ASSPGQKYGYT
TRBV12-3/TRBV12-4	TRBJ2-3	ASSLERLAGVTDTQY
TRBV28	TRBJ2-7	ATLPGPAYEQY
TRBV27	TRBJ2-5	ASSNVGLTQETQY
TRBV28	TRBJ1-2	ASRPYQGANYGYT
TRBV6-5	TRBJ2-7	ASSYSVAKPYEQY
TRBV27	TRBJ1-5	ASSLSTGNNQPQH
TRBV12-3/TRBV12-4	TRBJ2-4	ASSILAKNIQY
TRBV3-1	TRBJ1-1	ASSPLAGADTEAF
TRBV19	TRBJ2-1	ASSIGPPSSYNEQF
TRBV5-1	TRBJ2-5	ASSLDARGETQY
TRBV27	TRBJ2-7	ASRGNPSSYEQY
TRBV4-1	TRBJ2-7	ASSQNRGYEQY
TRBV28	TRBJ2-7	ASNNKAGVEQY
TRBV15	TRBJ2-7	ATSRAGIAGEQY
TRBV6-1	TRBJ2-7	ASSAGGLATYEQY
TRBV7-2	TRBJ2-1	ASSLKPGLALSNEQF
TRBV19	TRBJ2-4	ASSLLGNIQY
TRBV6-2/TRBV6-3	TRBJ2-3	ASSEGLLISSYAQY
TRBV4-2	TRBJ2-5	ASSQEIIGDETQY
TRBV11-2	TRBJ2-7	ASSSRPTEGEQY
TRBV4-1	TRBJ2-2	ASSQDVGLPRTGELF
TRBV6-1	TRBJ2-7	ASSTGTPVYEQY
TRBV2	TRBJ1-3	ASRPLGTYSGNTIY
TRBV28	TRBJ2-7	ASSGPRFEQY
TRBV6-2/TRBV6-3	TRBJ2-2	ASSYYASGRSSGELF
TRBV28	TRBJ2-6	ASRRDRENFAGANVLT
TRBV6-5	TRBJ2-6	ASSYRPTGTGGFGANVLT